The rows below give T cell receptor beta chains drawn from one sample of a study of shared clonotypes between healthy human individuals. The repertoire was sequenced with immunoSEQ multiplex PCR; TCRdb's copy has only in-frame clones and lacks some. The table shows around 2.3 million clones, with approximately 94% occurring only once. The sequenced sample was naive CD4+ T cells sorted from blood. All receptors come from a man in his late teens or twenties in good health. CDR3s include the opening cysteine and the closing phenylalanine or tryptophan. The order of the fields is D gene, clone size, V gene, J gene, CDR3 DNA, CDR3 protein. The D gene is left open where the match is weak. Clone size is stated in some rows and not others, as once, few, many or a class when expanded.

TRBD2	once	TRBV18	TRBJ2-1	TGTGCCAGCTCACCAGTCTGGGCGACTAGCGGGACCAATGAGCAGTTCTTC	CASSPVWATSGTNEQFF
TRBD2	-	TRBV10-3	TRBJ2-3	TGTGCCATCAGTAGCGGGGTTACGCAGTATTTT	CAISSGVTQYF
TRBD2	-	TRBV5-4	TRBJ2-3	TGTGCCAGCAGCTTGAGACTAGCGGGAGCAGGAGATACGCAGTATTTT	CASSLRLAGAGDTQYF
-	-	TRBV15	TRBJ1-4	TGTGCCACCAGCAGAGATCTACCCAACCTTTTGGGTGCAACTAATGAAAAACTGTTTTTT	CATSRDLPNLLGATNEKLFF
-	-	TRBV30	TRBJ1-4	TGTGCCTGGAGTGTGACCTACTCAACTAATGAAAAACTGTTTTTT	CAWSVTYSTNEKLFF
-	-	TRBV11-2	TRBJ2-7	TGTGCCAGCAGCTTACCCGGGACCCCCTACGAGCAGTACTTC	CASSLPGTPYEQYF
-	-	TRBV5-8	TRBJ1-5	TGTGCCAGCAGCTTGGCCTTGGGTACCGGTAATCAGCCCCAGCATTTT	CASSLALGTGNQPQHF
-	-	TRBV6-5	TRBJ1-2	TGTGCCAGCAGCTCTCAATGGGCAGGGGATCGGGGCTACACCTTC	CASSSQWAGDRGYTF
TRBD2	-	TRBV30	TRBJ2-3	TGTGCCTGGAGTACCCGGGGGGGCGTAGATACGCAGTATTTT	CAWSTRGGVDTQYF
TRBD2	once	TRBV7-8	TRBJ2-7	TGTGCCAGCAGCTTAGAGGGGAGGGAAGGTCCCTACGAGCAGTACTTC	CASSLEGREGPYEQYF